What follows is one T cell receptor beta chain and its context. The entry originates in a study of blood T cell repertoires in COVID-19. The overall study: Italy, Spain and the United States were the sources of the convalescent and acute COVID-19 samples. Nucleic acid was either cDNA or gDNA, and it came from T cells, B-cell-depleted T cells, or PBMCs.

The germline V gene encodes CDR1 MNHEY and CDR2 SVGAGI. The CDR3 is made up of 16 amino acids. V shed 4 bases and J 6 bases; nucleotides not matched to a gene: 10. Per the authors' pipeline: Amplifying reference gene primers gave estimates of nucleated cell counts. The repertoire was sequenced with immunoSEQ multiplex PCR; TCRdb's copy has only in-frame clones and lacks some. V, J and clone size were drawn from that table, and D and trimming were deduced from the DNA. Of 56,000 or so clones in the sample, about 85% were seen once. The clonotype originates from a woman older than 75 with acute or convalescent COVID-19. The chain couples TRBV6-5 to TRBJ1-2; 11 bases are shared with TRBD1. The sample was peripheral blood. The chain's CDR3 is CASSSRGTGGVDGYTF. The CDR3 nucleotides are TGTGCCAGCAGTTCCAGGGGGACAGGGGGAGTTGATGGCTACACCTTC.